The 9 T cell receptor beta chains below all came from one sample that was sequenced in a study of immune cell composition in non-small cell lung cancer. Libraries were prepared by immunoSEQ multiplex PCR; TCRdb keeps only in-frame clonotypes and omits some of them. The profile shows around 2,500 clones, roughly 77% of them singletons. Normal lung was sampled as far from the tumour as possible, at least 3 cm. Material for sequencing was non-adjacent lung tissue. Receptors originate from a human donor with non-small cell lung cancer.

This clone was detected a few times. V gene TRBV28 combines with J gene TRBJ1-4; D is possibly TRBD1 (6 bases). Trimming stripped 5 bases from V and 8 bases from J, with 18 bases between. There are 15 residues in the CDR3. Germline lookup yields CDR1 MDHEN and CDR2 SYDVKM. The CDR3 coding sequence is TGTGCCAGCAGTCCTACAGGGTTAGGGCAGGAAAAACTGTTTTTT. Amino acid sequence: CASSPTGLGQEKLFF.

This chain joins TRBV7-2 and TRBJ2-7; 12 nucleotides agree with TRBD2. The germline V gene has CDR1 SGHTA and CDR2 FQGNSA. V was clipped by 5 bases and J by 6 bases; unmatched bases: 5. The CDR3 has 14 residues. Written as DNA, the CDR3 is TGTGCCAGCAGCCCAACTAGCGGGAGGCCCGAGCAGTACTTC. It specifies CASSPTSGRPEQYF. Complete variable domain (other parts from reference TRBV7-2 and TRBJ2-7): GAGVSQSPSNKVTEKGKDVELRCDPISGHTALYWYRQSLGQGLEFLIYFQGNSAPDKSGLPSDRFSAERTGGSVSTLTIQRTQQEDSAVYLCASSPTSGRPEQYFGPGTRLTVT.

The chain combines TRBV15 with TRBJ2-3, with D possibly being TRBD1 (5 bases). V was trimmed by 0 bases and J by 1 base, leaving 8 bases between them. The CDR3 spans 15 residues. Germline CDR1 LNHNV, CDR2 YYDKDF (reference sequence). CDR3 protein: CATSRDGARTDTQYF. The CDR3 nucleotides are TGTGCCACCAGCAGAGATGGGGCGCGCACAGATACGCAGTATTTT.

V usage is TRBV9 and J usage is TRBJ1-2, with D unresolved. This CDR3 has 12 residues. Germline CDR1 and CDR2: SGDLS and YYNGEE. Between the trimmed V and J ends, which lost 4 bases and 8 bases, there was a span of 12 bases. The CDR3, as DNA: TGTGCCAGCAGCCCCCCCGTGGAGGGCTACACCTTC. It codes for CASSPPVEGYTF.

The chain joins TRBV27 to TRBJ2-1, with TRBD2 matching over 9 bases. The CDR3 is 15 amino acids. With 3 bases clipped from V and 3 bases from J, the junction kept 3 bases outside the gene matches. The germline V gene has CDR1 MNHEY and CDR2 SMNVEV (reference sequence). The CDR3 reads CASSFSSGIYNEQFF. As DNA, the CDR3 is TGTGCCAGCAGTTTTTCTAGCGGGATCTACAATGAGCAGTTCTTC.

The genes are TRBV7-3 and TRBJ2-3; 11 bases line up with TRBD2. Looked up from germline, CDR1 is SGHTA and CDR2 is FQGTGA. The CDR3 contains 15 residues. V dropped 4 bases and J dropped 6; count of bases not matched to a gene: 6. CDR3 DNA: TGTGCCAGCAGCTCCACTAGCGGGAGACTGGATACGCAGTATTTT. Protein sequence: CASSSTSGRLDTQYF.

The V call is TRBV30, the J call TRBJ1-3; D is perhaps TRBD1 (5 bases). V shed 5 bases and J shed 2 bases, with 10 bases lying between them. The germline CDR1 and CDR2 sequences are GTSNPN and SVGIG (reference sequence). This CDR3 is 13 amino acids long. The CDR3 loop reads CAWSGLAGNTIYF. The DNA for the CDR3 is TGTGCCTGGTCAGGGTTAGCTGGAAACACCATATATTTT.

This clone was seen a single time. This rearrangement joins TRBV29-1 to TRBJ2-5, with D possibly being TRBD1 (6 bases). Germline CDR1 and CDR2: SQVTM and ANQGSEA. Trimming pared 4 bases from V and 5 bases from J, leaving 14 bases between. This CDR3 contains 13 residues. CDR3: CSVARGSGETQYF. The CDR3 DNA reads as TGCAGCGTTGCAAGGGGGTCCGGGGAGACCCAGTACTTC.

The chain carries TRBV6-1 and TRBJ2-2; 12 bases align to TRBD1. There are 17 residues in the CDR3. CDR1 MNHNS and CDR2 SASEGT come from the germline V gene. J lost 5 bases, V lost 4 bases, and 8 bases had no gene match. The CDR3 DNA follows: TGTGCCAGCAGTGGGCTCCCGGGACAGGGGGCGACCGGGGAGCTGTTTTTT. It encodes CASSGLPGQGATGELFF.